This T cell receptor beta chain was obtained from a study of response to subunit inactivated influenza vaccine. Overall study results and limits: It was suggested by the authors that few new T cells are recruited by each seasonal influenza vaccination.

TCRdb re-called the RT-PCR reads with MiXCR, one entry per CDR3 protein. Of about 520,000 distinct CDR3 sequences detected, around 25% appear once; the ten largest clones hold about 1.9%. The trim removed 4 bases at V and 12 bases at J, leaving 9 bases unmatched. Germline-derived CDR1 and CDR2 are SNHLY and FYNNEI. This CDR3 spans 14 amino acids. Concerning this clonotype: Its cognate antigen is unknown.

This clonotype was obtained from a man between 50 and 59 years old who received an inactivated influenza vaccine. The sample was CD4+ T cells sorted from PBMCs, taken roughly 5 days after vaccination. J is TRBJ1-6 and V is TRBV2; 7 bases line up with TRBD1. The CDR3 protein is CASSGEGQRKPLHF. CDR3 DNA: TGTGCCAGCAGTGGCGAGGGACAGAGAAAACCCCTCCACTTT.